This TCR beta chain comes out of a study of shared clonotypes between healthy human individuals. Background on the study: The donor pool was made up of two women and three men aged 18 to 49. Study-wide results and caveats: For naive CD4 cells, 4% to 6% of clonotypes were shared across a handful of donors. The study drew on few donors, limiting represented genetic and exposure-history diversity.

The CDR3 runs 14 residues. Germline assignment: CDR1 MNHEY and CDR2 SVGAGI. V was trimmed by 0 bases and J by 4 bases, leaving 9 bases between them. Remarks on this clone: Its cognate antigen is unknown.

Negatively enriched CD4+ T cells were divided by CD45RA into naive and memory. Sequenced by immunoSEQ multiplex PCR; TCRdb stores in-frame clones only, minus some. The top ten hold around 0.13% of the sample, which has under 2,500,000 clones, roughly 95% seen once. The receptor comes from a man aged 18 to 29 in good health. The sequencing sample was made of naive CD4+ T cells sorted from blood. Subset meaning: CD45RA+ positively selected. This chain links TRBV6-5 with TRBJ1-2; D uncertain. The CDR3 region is CASSYSRNGYGYTF. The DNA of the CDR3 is TGTGCCAGCAGTTACTCGAGGAATGGCTATGGCTACACCTTC.